This T cell receptor (beta chain) was captured in a study of technical replicates of blood from a few donors. Measured with immunoSEQ multiplex PCR; TCRdb has only the in-frame clones, and not every one. The sample shows tens of thousands of clones, about 94% of them seen only once. The CDR3 has 12 amino acids. The V end lost 1 base, the J end lost 4 bases, and 4 bases lay between the germline ends. Germline V gives CDR1 MGHDK, CDR2 SYGVNS. This clone was observed once. This chain connects TRBV25-1 to TRBJ2-5; D remains unclear. Sequences were obtained from T cells isolated from PBMCs. The TCR was taken from a human donor in good health. CDR3 amino acids: CASSESGETQYF. CDR3 DNA: TGTGCCAGCAGTGAATCAGGAGAGACCCAGTACTTC.